These 15 T cell receptor beta chains came from one sample sequenced in a study of control samples from healthy donors and cancer patients. The assay was immunoSEQ multiplex PCR, and TCRdb's table has in-frame clones only and misses some. The sample carries around 50,000 clones, around 90% recorded once. Input material: PBMCs. The receptors were sampled from a young man with colorectal cancer.

This chain uses TRBV10-1 with TRBJ2-4; the D is unclear. Germline V lookup: CDR1 WNHNN, CDR2 SYGVQD (reference sequence). V gave up 3 bases and J gave up 0 bases, with 6 bases separating them. This CDR3 region has 14 residues. This chain's CDR3 is CASSEGVAKNIQYF. The CDR3 coding sequence is TGCGCCAGCAGTGAAGGTGTAGCCAAAAACATTCAGTACTTC.

V usage is TRBV6-1 and J usage is TRBJ1-2; D is possibly TRBD1 (5 bases). CDR1 MNHNS and CDR2 SASEGT come from the germline V gene. With 3 bases removed from V and 2 bases from J, the gap between germline ends came to 10 bases. The CDR3 is made up of 14 amino acids. CDR3 residues: CASSEPGLNYGYTF. Written as DNA, the CDR3 is TGTGCCAGCAGTGAGCCGGGACTGAACTATGGCTACACCTTC.

The rearrangement links TRBV19 to TRBJ1-1, with D tentatively TRBD1 (6 bases). Trimming took 5 bases from V and 0 from J, leaving 13 bases between them. The germline CDR1 and CDR2 sequences are LNHDA and SQIVND (reference sequence). CDR3 length: 15 residues. DNA of the CDR3: TGTGCCAGTAGTTTAATACAGGGAATGAACACTGAAGCTTTCTTT. Amino acid sequence: CASSLIQGMNTEAFF.

This rearrangement joins TRBV19 to TRBJ1-1; TRBD1 is a possible D gene (5 bases). With 1 base removed from V and 0 bases from J, the gap between germline ends came to 15 bases. Germline V lookup: CDR1 LNHDA, CDR2 SQIVND (reference sequence). The length of the CDR3 is 17 residues. CDR3 DNA sequence: TGTGCCAGTAGTATAGCCCTCCTTAGAGGGGTGAACACTGAAGCTTTCTTT. It encodes CASSIALLRGVNTEAFF. Full variable domain (missing parts from reference TRBV19 and TRBJ1-1): DGGITQSPKYLFRKEGQNVTLSCEQNLNHDAMYWYRQDPGQGLRLIYYSQIVNDFQKGDIAEGYSVSREKKESFPLTVTSAQKNPTAFYLCASSIALLRGVNTEAFFGQGTRLTVV.

The genes are TRBV4-3 and TRBJ2-5, with a possible D match to TRBD1 (6 bases). CDR1 is LGHNA, CDR2 YSLEER, per germline. The CDR3 consists of 15 residues. The V end was cut by 1 base, the J end by 2 bases, with 11 bases between. DNA for the CDR3: TGCGCCAGCAGCCAAGTCAGGGGAAAACAAGAGACCCAGTACTTC. Translating gives CASSQVRGKQETQYF.

This chain connects TRBV6-5 to TRBJ1-3; D not resolved. The CDR3 runs 14 residues. Deletions cut 6 bases from V and 2 bases from J, with 11 bases between. Germline V lookup: CDR1 MNHEY, CDR2 SVGAGI. CDR3 nucleotides: TGTGCCAGCAGGTCCCGGGGAGCTGGAAACACCATATATTTT. The encoded protein is CASRSRGAGNTIYF.

The chain carries TRBV6-2 or TRBV6-3 and TRBJ1-2; D call uncertain. The germline V gene encodes CDR1 MNHEY and CDR2 SVGEGT. Trimming took 0 bases from V and 2 from J, leaving 7 bases between them. This CDR3 is built from 14 residues. CDR3 region: CASSYSGRNYGYTF. The CDR3 nucleotides read TGTGCCAGCAGTTACTCGGGGAGGAACTATGGCTACACCTTC.

The CDR3 nucleotides are TGTGCCAGCAGCCCCGGACAGGGTGACACCGGGGAGCTGTTTTTT. Amino acids: CASSPGQGDTGELFF. V gene TRBV7-9 combines with J gene TRBJ2-2, with TRBD1 matching 8 bases. The germline CDR1 and CDR2 sequences are SEHNR and FQNEAQ (reference sequence). CDR3 length: 15 residues. Trimming cost V 5 bases and J 3 bases; bases outside gene matches: 5.

The rearrangement uses TRBV11-3 and TRBJ1-1; D is perhaps TRBD1 (5 bases). Germline CDR1 is SGHNT and CDR2 is YENEEA. The CDR3 has 13 residues. Trimming shortened V by 6 bases and J by 5 bases, and 13 bases separated the two germline ends. Here the CDR3 reads CASSRQGATEAFF. The CDR3 DNA reads as TGTGCCAGCAGTCGGCAGGGCGCAACTGAAGCTTTCTTT.

This chain uses TRBV25-1 with TRBJ1-2; weak D call: TRBD1 (5 bases). This CDR3 spans 18 amino acids. Trimming shortened V by 0 bases and J by 6 bases, and 23 bases separated the two germline ends. Germline V gene data show CDR1 as MGHDK and CDR2 as SYGVNS. This chain's CDR3 is CASSEYSLGLTERNGYTF. CDR3 in DNA: TGTGCCAGCAGTGAATACTCCCTGGGTTTGACAGAACGAAATGGCTACACCTTC.

The table lists this clone with a count of one. The chain recombines TRBV6-5 with TRBJ2-7; 7 nucleotides agree with TRBD1. Germline V gives CDR1 MNHEY, CDR2 SVGAGI. This CDR3 spans 14 amino acids. Trimming took 7 bases from V and 0 from J; bases not matched to a gene: 6. The CDR3 nucleotides read TGTGCCAGCAACCAGGGACAGCCCTCCTACGAGCAGTACTTC. Its protein is CASNQGQPSYEQYF.

V is TRBV5-1 and J is TRBJ1-2, with a tentative D call TRBD1 (6 bases). The germline V gene encodes CDR1 SGHRS and CDR2 YFSETQ. CDR3 length: 15 residues. Between the trimmed V and J ends, which lost 5 bases and 1 base, there was a span of 15 bases. CDR3 loop: CASSPRTAYNYGYTF. As DNA, the CDR3 is TGCGCCAGCAGTCCTAGGACAGCCTATAACTATGGCTACACCTTC.

The chain carries TRBV11-2 and TRBJ1-1, with D possibly TRBD1 on 5 matching bases. V was pared by 0 bases and J by 6 bases, with 20 bases between. Germline assignment: CDR1 SGHAT and CDR2 FQNNGV. The CDR3 covers 17 residues. In nucleotides, the CDR3 is TGTGCCAGCAGCTTAGATTGGTGGGGGACTGGAGGCGCTGAAGCTTTCTTT. Translation: CASSLDWWGTGGAEAFF. The full variable domain, rest sourced from reference TRBV11-2 and TRBJ1-1, is EAGVAQSPRYKIIEKRQSVAFWCNPISGHATLYWYQQILGQGPKLLIQFQNNGVVDDSQLPKDRFSAERLKGVDSTLKIQPAKLEDSAVYLCASSLDWWGTGGAEAFFGQGTRLTVV.

The chain has TRBV4-3 and TRBJ2-3; D possibly matches TRBD1 or TRBD2 (6 bases each). From germline, CDR1 is LGHNA and CDR2 YSLEER. This CDR3 spans 13 amino acids. V dropped 0 bases and J dropped 11 bases, with 12 bases sitting between them. The CDR3 bases are TGCGCCAGCAGCCAAGATACACAGGGAGGGCAGTATTTT. The encoded protein is CASSQDTQGGQYF.

The chain couples TRBV19 to TRBJ1-3, with D unresolved. The germline gives CDR1 LNHDA, CDR2 SQIVND (reference sequence). With 8 bases removed from V and 3 bases from J, the gap between germline ends came to 11 bases. The CDR3 is 13 residues long. The CDR3: CASARKVGNTIYF. As DNA, the CDR3 is TGTGCCAGTGCCCGGAAGGTTGGAAACACCATATATTTT.